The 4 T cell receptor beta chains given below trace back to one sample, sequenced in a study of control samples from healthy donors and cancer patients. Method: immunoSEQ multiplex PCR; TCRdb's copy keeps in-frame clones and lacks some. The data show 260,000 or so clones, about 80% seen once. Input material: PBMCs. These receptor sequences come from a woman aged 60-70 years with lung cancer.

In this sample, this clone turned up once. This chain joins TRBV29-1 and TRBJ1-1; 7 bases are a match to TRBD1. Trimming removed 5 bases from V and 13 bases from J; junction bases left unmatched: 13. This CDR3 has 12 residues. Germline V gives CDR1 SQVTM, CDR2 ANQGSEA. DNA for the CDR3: TGCAGCGTTTCCAGACAGGGTCAAAGGGGTTTCTTT. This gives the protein CSVSRQGQRGFF.

The CDR3 DNA reads TGTGCCAGCAGTGCCCCGGGACTAGCGGGAGTGAATGAGCAGTTCTTC. Its translation: CASSAPGLAGVNEQFF. The chain combines TRBV27 with TRBJ2-1, with 14 bases fitting TRBD2. The V segment lost 5 bases and the J segment 7 bases; nucleotides outside the gene matches: 7. Germline loops: CDR1 MNHEY, CDR2 SMNVEV (reference sequence). The CDR3 length is 16 residues.

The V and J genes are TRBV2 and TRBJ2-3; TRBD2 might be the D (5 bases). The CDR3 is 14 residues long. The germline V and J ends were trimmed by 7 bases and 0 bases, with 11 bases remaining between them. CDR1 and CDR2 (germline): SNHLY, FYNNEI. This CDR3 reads CASNEGTSTDTQYF. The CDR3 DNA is TGTGCCAGCAACGAGGGTACCAGCACAGATACGCAGTATTTT.

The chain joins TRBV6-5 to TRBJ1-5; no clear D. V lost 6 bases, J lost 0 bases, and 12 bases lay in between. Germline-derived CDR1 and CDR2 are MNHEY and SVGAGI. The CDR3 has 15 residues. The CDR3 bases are TGTGCCAGCAGCCCGGACGGAGATAGCAATCAGCCCCAGCATTTT. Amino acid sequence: CASSPDGDSNQPQHF.